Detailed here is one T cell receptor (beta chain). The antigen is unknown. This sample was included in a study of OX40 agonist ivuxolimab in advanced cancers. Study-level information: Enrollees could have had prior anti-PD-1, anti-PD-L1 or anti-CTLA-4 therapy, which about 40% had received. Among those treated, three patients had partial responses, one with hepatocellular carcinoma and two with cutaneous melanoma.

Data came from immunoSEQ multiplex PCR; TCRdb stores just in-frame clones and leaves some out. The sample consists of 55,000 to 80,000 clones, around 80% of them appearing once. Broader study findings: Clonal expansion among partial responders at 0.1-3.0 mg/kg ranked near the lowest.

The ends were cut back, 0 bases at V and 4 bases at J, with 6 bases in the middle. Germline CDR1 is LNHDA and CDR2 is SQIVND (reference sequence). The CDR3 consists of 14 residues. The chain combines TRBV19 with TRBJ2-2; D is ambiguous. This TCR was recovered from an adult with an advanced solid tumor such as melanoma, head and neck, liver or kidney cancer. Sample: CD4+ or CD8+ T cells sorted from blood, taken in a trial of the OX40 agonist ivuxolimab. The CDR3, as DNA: TGTGCCAGTAGTATAGAACCAGTCACCGGGGAGCTGTTTTTT. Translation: CASSIEPVTGELFF.